Listed below are T cell receptor beta chains from one sample, sequenced in a study of OX40 agonist ivuxolimab in advanced cancers. The repertoire was sequenced with immunoSEQ multiplex PCR; TCRdb's copy has only in-frame clones and lacks some. The table records 65,000 to 70,000 clones, 82% of them present only once. The starting material was CD4+ or CD8+ T cells sorted from blood, obtained in a trial of the OX40 agonist ivuxolimab. The source of these receptors is an adult with an advanced solid tumor such as melanoma, head and neck, liver or kidney cancer. Both conserved end residues are part of each CDR3. A D gene is named only where the DNA matches it firmly. Size is stated for part of the rows, as once, few or many counts, or as a class when the clone is expanded.

d_call j_call cdr3_length v_call clone_size cdr3_nt cdr3_aa
. TRBJ2-1 11 TRBV29-1 . TGCAGCGTTGCCCCTTACAATGAGCAGTTCTTC CSVAPYNEQFF
. TRBJ2-1 14 TRBV19 . TGTGCCAGTACCGATAGGGGGCGGGGACTTGGGCAGTTCTTC CASTDRGRGLGQFF
. TRBJ1-1 13 TRBV15 . TGTGCCACCAGCAGAGATTTAAACACTGAAGCTTTCTTT CATSRDLNTEAFF
. TRBJ2-3 15 TRBV4-1 . TGCGCCAGCAGCCAAGTGGCGGTAGCAGGAGATACGCAGTATTTT CASSQVAVAGDTQYF
. TRBJ2-3 11 TRBV19 . TGTGCCAGTAGTAAAGGGGATACGCAGTATTTT CASSKGDTQYF
. TRBJ1-1 14 TRBV7-2 . TGTGCCAGCAGCTTAGCGGGGGGAGGAGGTGAAGCTTTCTTT CASSLAGGGGEAFF
TRBD2 TRBJ2-3 12 TRBV7-9 . TGTGCCAGCCGGTGGCGGGAGGATACGCAGTATTTT CASRWREDTQYF
TRBD2 TRBJ2-5 13 TRBV5-1 . TGCGCCAGCAGCCGGGGGGGCCAAGAGACCCAGTACTTC CASSRGGQETQYF
. TRBJ2-1 15 TRBV4-3 few TGCGCCAGCAGCGTGGGACTTGAGAACTACAATGAGCAGTTCTTC CASSVGLENYNEQFF
. TRBJ1-6 13 TRBV30 . TGTGCCTGGAGTATTCAGGGTAATTCACCCCTCCACTTT CAWSIQGNSPLHF
TRBD1 TRBJ2-5 15 TRBV10-2 few TGCGCCAGCAATCTATTGGGGACAGCCCAAGAGACCCAGTACTTC CASNLLGTAQETQYF
TRBD1 TRBJ2-3 21 TRBV19 . TGTGCCAGTAGTATGACAGGGGTTCGGGGAGGCCCCAATATTGGCACAGATACGCAGTATTTT CASSMTGVRGGPNIGTDTQYF